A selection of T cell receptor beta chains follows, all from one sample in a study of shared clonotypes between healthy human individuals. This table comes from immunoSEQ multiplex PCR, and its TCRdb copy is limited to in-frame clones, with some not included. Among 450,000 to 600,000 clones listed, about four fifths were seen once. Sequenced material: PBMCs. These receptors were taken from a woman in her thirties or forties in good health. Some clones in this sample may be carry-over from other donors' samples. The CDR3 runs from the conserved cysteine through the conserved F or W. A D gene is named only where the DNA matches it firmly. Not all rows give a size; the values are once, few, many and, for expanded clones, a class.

CDR3: CASSLDVSDFGYEQYF
DNA: TGTGCCAGCAGCTTAGACGTTTCCGATTTCGGCTACGAGCAGTACTTC
size: NA
V: TRBV7-6
D: NA
J: TRBJ2-7

CDR3: CASSLNEYEQYF
DNA: TGTGCCAGCAGCTTGAACGAATACGAGCAGTACTTC
size: NA
V: TRBV5-4
D: NA
J: TRBJ2-7

CDR3: CASSLPGLNEKLFF
DNA: TGTGCCAGTAGTCTCCCGGGACTCAATGAAAAACTGTTTTTT
size: NA
V: TRBV19
D: NA
J: TRBJ1-4

CDR3: CSAQTGGTQYF
DNA: TGCAGCGCCCAAACGGGGGGGACCCAGTACTTC
size: once
V: TRBV29-1
D: TRBD2
J: TRBJ2-5

CDR3: CASSLSNNRDSIKNTEAFF
DNA: TGTGCCAGCAGTTTATCCAACAACCGGGACAGCATAAAGAACACTGAAGCTTTCTTT
size: few
V: TRBV27
D: TRBD1
J: TRBJ1-1

CDR3: CASSFRTANYGYTF
DNA: TGTGCCAGCAGCTTTCGGACAGCCAACTATGGCTACACCTTC
size: NA
V: TRBV5-8
D: NA
J: TRBJ1-2

CDR3: CASSVSVGQETQYF
DNA: TGTGCCAGCAGCGTATCTGTCGGCCAAGAGACCCAGTACTTC
size: NA
V: TRBV9
D: NA
J: TRBJ2-5

CDR3: CASSEPDTDTQYF
DNA: TGCGCCAGCAGTGAGCCGGACACAGATACGCAGTATTTT
size: NA
V: TRBV10-1
D: NA
J: TRBJ2-3

CDR3: CASSSRTSGEGEQFF
DNA: TGCGCCAGCAGCTCCCGGACTAGCGGGGAGGGTGAGCAGTTCTTC
size: NA
V: TRBV5-1
D: TRBD2
J: TRBJ2-1

CDR3: CASSLQGHGEKLFF
DNA: TGCGCCAGCAGCCTACAGGGGCACGGGGAAAAACTGTTTTTT
size: NA
V: TRBV5-1
D: TRBD1
J: TRBJ1-4

CDR3: CASSQDRAGYGYTF
DNA: TGTGCCAGCAGCCAAGATAGGGCAGGCTATGGCTACACCTTC
size: NA
V: TRBV4-2
D: NA
J: TRBJ1-2

CDR3: CATSRGFVGQFANYGYTF
DNA: TGTGCCACCAGCAGAGGTTTTGTCGGACAGTTTGCTAACTATGGCTACACCTTC
size: NA
V: TRBV15
D: NA
J: TRBJ1-2

CDR3: CASRSGRAPDTQYF
DNA: TGTGCCAGCCGTAGCGGGAGGGCCCCAGATACGCAGTATTTT
size: NA
V: TRBV28
D: TRBD2
J: TRBJ2-3

CDR3: CASSVGTSGFDEQFF
DNA: TGCGCCAGCAGCGTCGGGACTAGCGGCTTCGATGAGCAGTTCTTC
size: NA
V: TRBV5-1
D: TRBD2
J: TRBJ2-1

CDR3: CASSPGPRGYTF
DNA: TGTGCCAGCAGTCCAGGGCCCCGCGGCTACACCTTC
size: NA
V: TRBV6-5
D: NA
J: TRBJ1-2

CDR3: CASRTTHRDRGFNQPQHF
DNA: TGTGCCAGCAGGACCACCCACCGGGACAGGGGGTTCAATCAGCCCCAGCATTTT
size: NA
V: TRBV9
D: TRBD1
J: TRBJ1-5

CDR3: CASSLGLAVNEQYF
DNA: TGTGCCAGCAGCTTGGGACTAGCGGTTAACGAGCAGTACTTC
size: NA
V: TRBV7-2
D: TRBD2
J: TRBJ2-7

CDR3: CASSYLGVEAFF
DNA: TGTGCCAGCAGCTACCTTGGGGTTGAAGCTTTCTTT
size: few
V: TRBV7-9
D: NA
J: TRBJ1-1

CDR3: CASSTMTVSYNEQFF
DNA: TGTGCCAGTAGTACCATGACAGTCTCCTACAATGAGCAGTTCTTC
size: NA
V: TRBV19
D: NA
J: TRBJ2-1

CDR3: CASSSNSDGEQYF
DNA: TGTGCCAGCAGCTCGAATTCGGACGGCGAGCAGTACTTC
size: once
V: TRBV11-2
D: NA
J: TRBJ2-7

CDR3: CASSPPVPGQGANEQFF
DNA: TGTGCCAGCTCACCACCTGTCCCGGGACAGGGGGCGAATGAGCAGTTCTTC
size: NA
V: TRBV18
D: TRBD1
J: TRBJ2-1

CDR3: CASSAGVGRNYGYTF
DNA: TGTGCCAGCAGCGCGGGGGTAGGGCGGAACTATGGCTACACCTTC
size: NA
V: TRBV5-6
D: NA
J: TRBJ1-2

CDR3: CASSGPGAGELFF
DNA: TGTGCCAGCAGTGGTCCCGGGGCCGGGGAGCTGTTTTTT
size: NA
V: TRBV28
D: NA
J: TRBJ2-2

CDR3: CASRKGLLETQYF
DNA: TGTGCCAGCAGGAAGGGTTTGTTAGAGACCCAGTACTTC
size: NA
V: TRBV28
D: NA
J: TRBJ2-5

CDR3: CASSLVLGRFTDTQYF
DNA: TGTGCCAGCAGCTTAGTGCTGGGGCGGTTCACAGATACGCAGTATTTT
size: many
V: TRBV7-9
D: NA
J: TRBJ2-3

CDR3: CSGAGFSGVETQYF
DNA: TGCAGCGGGGCAGGGTTTTCAGGTGTAGAGACCCAGTACTTC
size: few
V: TRBV29-1
D: NA
J: TRBJ2-5

CDR3: CASSQEPGRRGEQFF
DNA: TGCGCCAGCAGCCAAGAGCCAGGGAGACGGGGTGAGCAGTTCTTC
size: NA
V: TRBV4-1
D: NA
J: TRBJ2-1

CDR3: CASSRGVQETQYF
DNA: TGTGCCAGCAGTCGGGGGGTCCAAGAGACCCAGTACTTC
size: few
V: TRBV28
D: TRBD2
J: TRBJ2-5

CDR3: CASSIPRVRGGNQPQHF
DNA: TGTGCCAGTAGTATCCCCAGGGTCAGGGGAGGCAATCAGCCCCAGCATTTT
size: NA
V: TRBV19
D: NA
J: TRBJ1-5